The 29 T cell receptor beta chains presented below share a single source sample, sequenced in a study of PD-L1 blockade in urothelial cancer (dated by TCRdb to about 2017). The library was generated by the immunoSEQ multiplex PCR assay. TCRdb took this table from immuneACCESS and kept in-frame rearrangements with V and J called. Such tables lack part of the clones; where checked against another copy, unresolved V genes explain under half of the gap, and the rest is unexplained. The sample table contains some 97,000 clones; only one count was recorded for about 89% of them. The ten most abundant clones make up around 0.9% of the sample. The specimen was PBMCs, collected around atezolizumab (anti-PD-L1) treatment. The source is a woman aged 80 or older with urothelial cancer.

The chain joins TRBV5-6 to TRBJ2-5, with 7 nucleotides matching TRBD2. Germline V gene lookup returns CDR1 SGHDT and CDR2 YYEEEE. The trim removed 3 bases at V and 4 bases at J, leaving 12 bases unmatched. There are 16 residues in the CDR3. The CDR3 here is CASSSSGRGSAETQYF. The CDR3, as DNA: TGTGCCAGCAGCTCCTCGGGGAGGGGATCTGCAGAGACCCAGTACTTC.

The V call is TRBV18, the J call TRBJ2-2; TRBD2 might be the D (5 bases). V shed 6 bases and J shed 2 bases, with 16 bases lying between them. The CDR3 has 16 amino acids. CDR1 and CDR2 (germline): KGHSH, LQKENI. The CDR3: CASSRRVYRNTGELFF. DNA for the CDR3: TGTGCCAGCTCTCGGCGGGTGTACAGAAACACCGGGGAGCTGTTTTTT.

V is TRBV5-1 and J is TRBJ2-2; possible D gene TRBD2, 6 bases. Looked up from germline, CDR1 is SGHRS and CDR2 is YFSETQ. V dropped 2 bases and J dropped 5 bases, with 13 bases sitting between them. CDR3 size: 15 residues. The CDR3 here is CASSLIPEGTGELFF. CDR3 DNA sequence: TGCGCCAGCAGCTTAATTCCGGAGGGTACCGGGGAGCTGTTTTTT.

The rearrangement joins TRBV11-2 to TRBJ2-1; D is possibly TRBD1 (5 bases). V dropped 3 bases and J dropped 0 bases, with 9 bases sitting between them. From germline, CDR1 is SGHAT and CDR2 FQNNGV. The CDR3 consists of 15 residues. The CDR3 region is CASSFGRGSYNEQFF. The CDR3, as DNA: TGTGCCAGCAGCTTTGGTAGGGGCTCCTACAATGAGCAGTTCTTC. The full variable domain, rest sourced from reference TRBV11-2 and TRBJ2-1, is EAGVAQSPRYKIIEKRQSVAFWCNPISGHATLYWYQQILGQGPKLLIQFQNNGVVDDSQLPKDRFSAERLKGVDSTLKIQPAKLEDSAVYLCASSFGRGSYNEQFFGPGTRLTVL.

The rearrangement links TRBV28 to TRBJ2-1; TRBD2 might be the D (5 bases). Trimming removed 3 bases at V and 8 bases at J, with 14 bases between. The CDR3 spans 14 residues. Germline loops: CDR1 MDHEN, CDR2 SYDVKM. CDR3 coding DNA: TGTGCCAGCAGTTTGGGAGTCAGCGACTATGAGCAGTTCTTC. Protein product: CASSLGVSDYEQFF.

The CDR3 sequence: CASSVGLAGVLDNEQFF. For the CDR3, the DNA is TGTGCCAGCAGCGTCGGACTAGCGGGAGTTTTGGACAATGAGCAGTTCTTC. The chain couples TRBV5-6 to TRBJ2-1; 13 bases agree with TRBD2. CDR1 is SGHDT, CDR2 YYEEEE, per germline. The V and J ends lost 4 bases and 5 bases, in that order; junction bases with no gene match: 9. The CDR3 spans 17 residues.

The CDR3 here is CASILTGQGAGGYGYTF. Here the CDR3 DNA reads TGTGCCAGCATCCTGACTGGACAGGGGGCAGGCGGCTATGGCTACACCTTC. The chain joins TRBV28 to TRBJ1-2; 11 positions match TRBD1. The CDR3 covers 17 residues. The germline V gene encodes CDR1 MDHEN and CDR2 SYDVKM. Trimming cost V 7 bases and J 4 bases; bases outside gene matches: 14.

This sequence joins TRBV4-2 and TRBJ1-2; unclear D gene. The CDR3 length is 14 residues. The V gene lost 0 bases and the J gene lost 4 bases, with 9 bases spanning the gap. Germline values: CDR1 LGHNA, CDR2 YNFKEQ. The DNA of the CDR3 is TGTGCCAGCAGCCAAGATATCGGTCCCTATGGCTACACCTTC. Protein sequence: CASSQDIGPYGYTF.

The V call is TRBV28, the J call TRBJ2-1, with a weak D call TRBD2 (5 bases). Trimming took off 8 bases at V and 6 bases at J, with 14 bases between the two ends. Germline-derived CDR1 and CDR2 are MDHEN and SYDVKM. The CDR3 length is 13 residues. CDR3 DNA: TGTGCCAGCCGACCTAGCCCCGTCAATGAGCAGTTCTTC. Translation: CASRPSPVNEQFF.

The chain carries TRBV9 and TRBJ2-7, with D perhaps TRBD2 (7 bases). The CDR3 sequence is 16 residues long. Trimming took off 0 bases at V and 3 bases at J, with 16 bases between the two ends. Germline CDR1 is SGDLS and CDR2 is YYNGEE. The DNA of the CDR3 is TGTGCCAGCAGCGTAGGAGGGGGGCTAGCGGACTACGAGCAGTACTTC. Translated: CASSVGGGLADYEQYF.

This rearrangement joins TRBV27 to TRBJ2-5; unclear D gene. The CDR3 runs to 16 residues. Germline lookup yields CDR1 MNHEY and CDR2 SMNVEV (reference sequence). The V end was cut by 2 bases, the J end by 5 bases, with 18 bases between. The CDR3 DNA reads TGTGCCAGCAGTTTAAACGGTCAGGCCCTCGGCGAGACCCAGTACTTC. Its translation: CASSLNGQALGETQYF.

As for this clone: No DNA is shown, since the ends of the CDR3 on it are uncertain; the CDR3 is the one TCRdb lists. The chain combines TRBV21-1 with TRBJ1-1; TRBD1 reflects the table's D call only, with no check against the DNA. TRBV21-1 is described as a pseudogene. The CDR3 has 14 residues if both end residues are counted. This CDR3 is CASYLCQGSTEAFF.

The chain employs TRBV21-1 and TRBJ1-1; the D call in the table, TRBD1, was not verified against the DNA. TRBV21-1 is noted as a pseudogene. The CDR3 has 16 amino acids. The CDR3 coding sequence is TGTGCCAGCAGCAAGGGACAGGGTGAGATTATCACTGAAGCTTTCTTT. It is translated as CASSKGQGEIITEAFF.

The gene calls are TRBV6-1 and TRBJ2-5; D is possibly TRBD2 (5 bases). The germline V and J ends were trimmed by 6 bases and 5 bases, with 16 bases remaining between them. Per germline, CDR1 MNHNS and CDR2 SASEGT. The CDR3 is 14 residues long. Here the CDR3 DNA reads TGTGCCAGCAGCCGAACAGAGAGAGGGGAGACCCAGTACTTC. The encoded protein is CASSRTERGETQYF.

In its sample, this clone was seen once. The rearrangement joins TRBV4-2 to TRBJ1-4; 7 bases are a match to TRBD1. The CDR3 spans 16 residues. Losses at the gene ends were 2 bases for V and 2 bases for J; bases not matched to a gene: 5. Per the germline V gene, CDR1 is LGHNA and CDR2 is YNFKEQ. The CDR3 sequence is CASSQRRDSTNEKLFF. In DNA form, the CDR3 reads TGTGCCAGCAGCCAACGCCGGGACAGCACTAATGAAAAACTGTTTTTT.

This rearrangement joins TRBV10-3 to TRBJ2-5; 9 nucleotides agree with TRBD1. Per germline, CDR1 ENHRY and CDR2 SYGVKD. The CDR3 length is 14 residues. V was clipped by 10 bases and J by 5 bases; unmatched bases: 11. The CDR3 DNA reads as TGTGCCACGCAGAACGGGACAGGGCTGGAGACCCAGTACTTC. Its protein is CATQNGTGLETQYF.

This clone was counted a single time. The chain carries TRBV28 and TRBJ1-5; TRBD1 is a possible D gene (5 bases). The CDR3 spans 15 residues. Trimming stripped 7 bases from V and 3 bases from J, with 16 bases between. Germline CDR1 MDHEN, CDR2 SYDVKM. CDR3 sequence (DNA): TGTGCCAGCACCTTCACGGAGGGGTTCAATCAGCCCCAGCATTTT. Residues: CASTFTEGFNQPQHF. The variable domain in full, completed from reference TRBV28 and TRBJ1-5, reads DVKVTQSSRYLVKRTGEKVFLECVQDMDHENMFWYRQDPGLGLRLIYFSYDVKMKEKGDIPEGYSVSREKKERFSLILESASTNQTSMYLCASTFTEGFNQPQHFGDGTRLSIL.

The rearrangement uses TRBV5-1 and TRBJ1-2; 8 nucleotides line up with TRBD1. CDR3 length: 13 amino acids. Germline loops: CDR1 SGHRS, CDR2 YFSETQ. V was clipped by 0 bases and J by 5 bases; unmatched bases: 0. The CDR3 region is CASSLDRGYGYTF. CDR3 coding DNA: TGCGCCAGCAGCTTGGACAGGGGGTATGGCTACACCTTC. Full variable domain (rest looked up from reference TRBV5-1 and TRBJ1-2): KAGVTQTPRYLIKTRGQQVTLSCSPISGHRSVSWYQQTPGQGLQFLFEYFSETQRNKGNFPGRFSGRQFSNSRSEMNVSTLELGDSALYLCASSLDRGYGYTFGSGTRLTVV.

This clone was observed a single time. The chain employs TRBV6-6 and TRBJ1-1; maybe TRBD1 (6 bases). Germline V gene data show CDR1 as MNHNY and CDR2 as SVGAGI (reference sequence). CDR3 length: 16 amino acids. Trimming pared 7 bases from V and 0 bases from J, leaving 18 bases between. CDR3 sequence (DNA): TGTGCCAGCAATAAAAAGGGGGGGAGCCTGAACACTGAAGCTTTCTTT. Residues: CASNKKGGSLNTEAFF.

V usage is TRBV7-9 and J usage is TRBJ2-1; D ambiguous. This CDR3 is built from 11 residues. Per germline, CDR1 SEHNR and CDR2 FQNEAQ (reference sequence). Trimming removed 4 bases from V and 5 bases from J, with 3 bases in between. The CDR3 coding sequence is TGTGCCAGCAGCTCAAACAATGAGCAGTTCTTC. It yields the protein CASSSNNEQFF.

This sequence joins TRBV30 and TRBJ1-5, with 7 bases that match TRBD1. Germline loops: CDR1 GTSNPN, CDR2 SVGIG (reference sequence). With 2 bases clipped from V and 4 bases from J, the junction kept 8 bases outside the gene matches. There are 15 residues in the CDR3. For the CDR3, the DNA is TGTGCCTGGAGTCTCGGGAACAGGGGAAATCAGCCCCAGCATTTT. This translates into CAWSLGNRGNQPQHF.

V and J are TRBV19 and TRBJ2-7, with D possibly TRBD2 on 5 matching bases. The length of the CDR3 is 15 residues. V was cut by 3 bases and J by 3 bases, with 15 bases left in between. Germline V gene sequence: CDR1 LNHDA, CDR2 SQIVND (reference sequence). This CDR3 is CASSIRHGDFYEQYF. The DNA of the CDR3 is TGTGCCAGTAGTATTAGGCACGGGGATTTCTACGAGCAGTACTTC.

The chain employs TRBV5-1 and TRBJ1-2; D is undetermined. Germline assignment: CDR1 SGHRS and CDR2 YFSETQ. This CDR3 spans 13 amino acids. V gave up 5 bases and J gave up 4 bases, with 12 bases separating them. CDR3 sequence (DNA): TGCGCCAGCAGTGGCGACACCTCCTATGGCTACACCTTC. This codes for CASSGDTSYGYTF.

The chain has TRBV19 and TRBJ2-7; TRBD2 agrees at 7 bases. The V gene end was trimmed by 4 bases and the J gene end by 4 bases; junction bases not matched to a gene: 4. The CDR3 loop spans 13 amino acids. Germline assignment: CDR1 LNHDA and CDR2 SQIVND (reference sequence). The CDR3 region has the DNA TGTGCCAGTAGTACCCAGCGGGGATACGAGCAGTACTTC. This translates into CASSTQRGYEQYF.

This chain connects TRBV19 to TRBJ1-3, with 7 bases identical to TRBD1. J lost 0 bases, V lost 7 bases, and 9 bases had no gene match. Germline CDR1 and CDR2: LNHDA and SQIVND (reference sequence). There are 16 residues in the CDR3. DNA for the CDR3: TGTGCCAGTACCATCACAGGGGTCCACTCTGGAAACACCATATATTTT. Its translation: CASTITGVHSGNTIYF. Using reference TRBV19 and TRBJ1-3 for the parts outside the CDR3, the full variable domain is DGGITQSPKYLFRKEGQNVTLSCEQNLNHDAMYWYRQDPGQGLRLIYYSQIVNDFQKGDIAEGYSVSREKKESFPLTVTSAQKNPTAFYLCASTITGVHSGNTIYFGEGSWLTVV.

The genes are TRBV9 and TRBJ2-2; 9 bases are shared with TRBD1. V was pared by 0 bases and J by 6 bases, with 6 bases of the junction left unmatched. This CDR3 has 16 amino acids. Germline V gene lookup returns CDR1 SGDLS and CDR2 YYNGEE. CDR3 sequence (DNA): TGTGCCAGCAGCGTAGAAGGGACAGGGCGAGCCGGGGAGCTGTTTTTT. It yields the protein CASSVEGTGRAGELFF.

The V gene is TRBV18, the J gene TRBJ1-1, with D perhaps matching TRBD1 (5 bases). Trimming pared 2 bases from V and 5 bases from J, leaving 9 bases between. The CDR3 covers 13 residues. The germline V gene has CDR1 KGHSH and CDR2 LQKENI. CDR3 amino acids: CASSPGARTEAFF. The CDR3 nucleotides read TGTGCCAGCTCACCAGGGGCGCGAACTGAAGCTTTCTTT.

This chain connects TRBV10-3 to TRBJ1-2, with TRBD1 matching over 8 bases. The CDR3 has 13 residues. V trimming: 4 bases; J trimming: 6 bases; junction bases outside the gene matches: 4. CDR1 ENHRY and CDR2 SYGVKD come from the germline V gene. CDR3 in DNA: TGTGCCATCAGTGGGCAGGGGGCGCATGGCTACACCTTC. Encoded protein: CAISGQGAHGYTF.

Worth noting for this clone: The sample contains more than one DNA sequence encoding this CDR3. The J gene is TRBJ1-1, the V gene TRBV19; 7 bases match TRBD1. The CDR3 extends over 14 amino acids. V lost 3 bases, J lost 1 base, and 2 bases stayed unmatched. Germline assignment: CDR1 LNHDA and CDR2 SQIVND (reference sequence). The CDR3 sequence: CASSIRQGNTEAFF. The CDR3 coding sequence is TGTGCCAGTAGTATTCGACAGGGGAACACTGAAGCTTTCTTT.